Listed below are T cell receptor beta chains from one sample, sequenced in a study of patients and donors after allogeneic stem cell transplantation. TCRdb ran MiXCR on the RT-PCR reads and lists one entry per CDR3 protein. The table includes about 200,000 distinct CDR3 sequences, about 40% detected once. The material sequenced was blood, either unsorted or a sorted T cell fraction (not recorded which). All receptors derive from a human donor who was either an allogeneic HSCT recipient or a stem cell or donor lymphocyte infusion donor (not recorded which). It is not recorded whose cells these are; they may come from a transplant donor. Both conserved end residues are part of each CDR3. A D gene is named only where the DNA matches it firmly. Clone size is not always given. Where it is, it says once, few, many or a class for expanded clones.

TRBV7-2	TRBJ2-2	.	.	CASSPFHLFPRPTGELFF	TGTGCCAGCAGCCCATTCCATTTATTCCCAAGGCCCACCGGGGAGCTGTTTTTT
TRBV20-1	TRBJ2-3	.	.	CNPSGSRTDTQYF	TGCAATCCCTCCGGTTCCCGCACAGATACGCAGTATTTT
TRBV5-1	TRBJ1-3	.	.	CASSTGTHSSGNTIYF	TGCGCCAGCAGTACTGGGACGCACAGCTCTGGAAACACCATATATTTT
TRBV6-2/TRBV6-3	TRBJ1-2	few	TRBD1	CASSYDRASNGYTF	TGTGCCAGCAGTTACGACAGGGCGAGTAATGGCTACACCTTC
TRBV18	TRBJ1-1	few	.	CASSRYFRIEAFF	TGTGCCAGCTCACGATATTTCAGGATTGAAGCTTTCTTT
TRBV15	TRBJ1-5	.	.	CATSRDQELSTGQPQHF	TGTGCCACCAGCAGAGATCAAGAACTCTCGACCGGTCAGCCCCAGCATTTT
TRBV3-1	TRBJ2-7	.	TRBD1	CASRRTGVSYEQYF	TGTGCCAGCAGGAGGACAGGGGTCTCCTACGAGCAGTACTTC
TRBV6-5	TRBJ1-1	few	.	CASSPEDSPGLEAFF	TGTGCCAGCAGTCCCGAGGACAGTCCCGGGCTGGAAGCTTTCTTT
TRBV27	TRBJ1-2	few	.	CASSLRGSGYTF	TGTGCCAGCAGTTTACGGGGATCGGGCTACACCTTC
TRBV9	TRBJ2-1	.	TRBD2	CASSVEGRGLTFNEQFF	TGTGCCAGCAGCGTAGAGGGGAGGGGACTGACATTCAATGAGCAGTTCTTC
TRBV5-1	TRBJ1-6	few	.	CASSLGFSGGDSPLHF	TGCGCCAGCAGCTTGGGTTTTTCGGGTGGTGATTCACCCCTCCACTTT
TRBV3-1	TRBJ1-1	.	.	CASSHPRGGHTEAFF	TGTGCCAGCAGCCACCCGCGCGGGGGGCACACTGAAGCTTTCTTT
TRBV6-6	TRBJ2-1	few	TRBD2	CASSPLAGGINEQFF	TGTGCCAGCAGTCCTTTGGCGGGAGGTATAAATGAGCAGTTCTTC
TRBV27	TRBJ1-5	few	.	CASSPRTVVLQPQHF	TGTGCCAGCAGTCCCAGGACAGTAGTACTACAGCCCCAGCATTTT
TRBV28	TRBJ1-5	few	.	CASSIGGRGNQPQHF	TGTGCCAGCTCCATCGGGGGGCGGGGCAATCAGCCCCAGCATTTT
TRBV12-3/TRBV12-4	TRBJ2-7	many	TRBD2	CASSFASGTYEQYF	TGTGCCAGCAGTTTTGCTAGCGGAACCTACGAGCAGTACTTC
TRBV10-3	TRBJ2-3	once	TRBD2	CAISARLAGVLDTQYF	TGTGCCATCAGTGCCAGACTAGCGGGAGTGTTAGATACGCAGTATTTT
TRBV29-1	TRBJ2-1	.	.	CSPRWSNEQFF	TGCAGCCCCCGGTGGTCGAATGAGCAGTTCTTC
TRBV6-2/TRBV6-3	TRBJ1-1	.	TRBD1	CASKGGGQGPRNTEAFF	TGTGCCAGCAAGGGCGGAGGACAGGGCCCTCGGAACACTGAAGCTTTCTTT
TRBV30	TRBJ1-5	.	TRBD1	CACTDRGAGSNQPQHF	TGTGCCTGCACTGACAGGGGGGCTGGGAGCAATCAGCCCCAGCATTTT
TRBV6-1	TRBJ1-1	few	.	CASRDEGKAFF	TGTGCCAGCCGGGACGAGGGCAAAGCTTTCTTT
TRBV28	TRBJ2-5	few	TRBD2	CASSFPGLAGQETQYF	TGTGCCAGCAGTTTTCCGGGACTAGCGGGCCAAGAGACCCAGTACTTC
TRBV11-3	TRBJ1-6	.	.	CASSLDDSSPLHF	TGTGCCAGCAGCTTAGATGACTCCTCACCCCTCCACTTT
TRBV3-1	TRBJ2-3	.	.	CASSQGATSFGTDTQYF	TGTGCCAGCAGCCAAGGCGCGACCAGCTTCGGCACAGATACGCAGTATTTT
TRBV7-2	TRBJ1-1	.	TRBD1	CASSLWDRNTEAFF	TGTGCCAGCAGCTTATGGGACAGGAACACTGAAGCTTTCTTT
TRBV4-3	TRBJ1-6	few	.	CASSQDETSSYNSPLHF	TGCGCCAGCAGCCAAGATGAGACCAGCTCCTATAATTCACCCCTCCACTTT
TRBV20-1	TRBJ2-7	few	.	CSARGSTYEQYF	TGCAGTGCGAGGGGCTCGACTTACGAGCAGTACTTC
TRBV4-2	TRBJ2-4	few	.	CASSQESSAVLAKNIQYF	TGTGCCAGCAGCCAAGAGAGTTCAGCAGTACTAGCCAAAAACATTCAGTACTTC
TRBV29-1	TRBJ1-1	.	TRBD1	CSVEALGQGVENTEAFF	TGCAGCGTTGAAGCGCTGGGACAGGGGGTGGAGAACACTGAAGCTTTCTTT
TRBV23-1	TRBJ2-1	.	TRBD2	CASPTSGTASYNEQFF	TGCGCCAGCCCTACTAGCGGGACTGCCTCCTACAATGAGCAGTTCTTC
TRBV10-3	TRBJ2-1	.	.	CAISQGPQDGEQFF	TGTGCCATCAGCCAGGGACCGCAGGATGGTGAGCAGTTCTTC
TRBV2	TRBJ2-3	.	.	CASRAKGPSTQYF	TGTGCCAGCAGAGCTAAGGGCCCCTCGACGCAGTATTTT
TRBV10-3	TRBJ2-1	.	.	CAISEVAADEQFF	TGTGCCATCAGTGAGGTAGCGGCCGATGAGCAGTTCTTC
TRBV12-3/TRBV12-4	TRBJ2-5	.	TRBD1	CASRGTGLETQYF	TGTGCCAGCAGAGGGACAGGGCTGGAGACCCAGTACTTC
TRBV27	TRBJ2-1	.	TRBD2	CASSPSGRGYNEQFF	TGTGCCAGCAGTCCCTCCGGGAGGGGTTACAATGAGCAGTTCTTC
TRBV2	TRBJ2-3	.	.	CASRAPSSDYTDTQYF	TGTGCCAGCAGGGCTCCTTCTAGCGACTACACAGATACGCAGTATTTT
TRBV28	TRBJ2-7	.	.	CASSLGGSGGYEQYF	TGTGCCAGCAGTCTTGGGGGCTCCGGAGGCTACGAGCAGTACTTC